This TCR beta chain was captured in a study of blood T cell repertoires in COVID-19 (dated by TCRdb to 2018 to 2020). Study-level background: Collaborator samples came from the United States, Italy and Spain and covered acute and convalescent phases of COVID-19. The prospective study material was composed of cDNA or gDNA derived from T cells, B-cell-depleted T cells, or PBMCs. HLA class I and class II types, where available, came from metadata supplied by the sample provider rather than from assay-based typing. A freely available public database, intended as a resource for researchers studying the immune response to SARS-CoV-2, is where the repertoires were released. The sample metadata nearly always contained a de-identified subject ID, COVID-19 status, age in years and sex. Subjects who had been exposed to COVID-19, were actively infected with it, or had recovered from it provided the deeply sampled blood TCRbeta repertoires that made up the dataset. Samples came from the ongoing ImmuneRACE study (first 160 participants) plus 1,254 subjects from 6 global collaborators.

What the work shows at the level of the full study, not this receptor alone: Clinical and demographic metadata were provided uncurated, with the amount varying by source and participant.

From its cysteine to its phenylalanine, the CDR3 spans 14 amino acids. The sequence is cut down to CDR3 DNA, 42 bases in frame from base 1. For CDR1 and CDR2, the germline V gene (reference sequence) lists GTSNPN and SVGIG. The V and J ends are trimmed by 3 bases and 6 bases, leaving 14 bases between them. TCRbeta CDR3 regions were amplified from genomic DNA using the immunoSEQ Assay, a bias-controlled multiplex PCR. The authors' pipeline ran thus. The number of nucleated cells in each sample was estimated from the amplification of reference gene primers within the assay. To quantify the absolute abundance of each unique TCRbeta CDR3 rearrangement, sequence reads were collapsed and filtered. For each sample, productive Simpson clonality was calculated by taking the square root of Simpson's diversity index across productive rearrangements. TCRdb mirrors the immuneACCESS table, restricted to in-frame sequences. Some clones are absent from its copies; in checked studies, under half trace to an unresolved V gene, and the reason for the others is unknown. V and J calls and clone size are given by that table; D and trimming were obtained from the DNA. The sample profile shows 200,000 to 300,000 clones; around nine tenths of them were found once. The top ten clonotypes cover 3.5% to 4% of the sample.

Participants in the prospective study were aged about 18 to 95 years, lived in 20 to 30 United States geographic areas, and enrolled through a virtual design. To assign participants to cohorts, the prospective study relied on clinical history that participants themselves reported in a screening survey and a study questionnaire. Mobile phlebotomists in the prospective study collected whole blood, serum and a nasopharyngeal or oropharyngeal swab from every participant. Additional blood draws and questionnaires over an approximately two-month period could optionally be provided by prospective study participants. Before DNA extraction, blood samples from the prospective study were shipped at room temperature or frozen. This clone was counted a single time. Which antigen it targets is not known. Base qualities are not recorded, but no much larger clone differs from it by a single base.

Rearrangement joined TRBV30 to TRBJ1-4, with the D gene call left open. The sequence came from a woman aged 30 to 39 with acute COVID-19. Specimen: PBMCs or T cells enriched from blood (not recorded which). The CDR3 protein: CAWSRGTPDEKLFF. The DNA sequence reads TGTGCCTGGAGCCGGGGAACCCCGGATGAAAAACTGTTTTTT.